A single sample is the source of the 21 T cell receptor beta chains below, sequenced in a study of cytomegalovirus exposure and HLA in healthy donors. A multiplex PCR was run with 60 Vbeta primers and 13 Jbeta primers. Measured with immunoSEQ multiplex PCR; TCRdb has only the in-frame clones, and not every one. The data contain 130,000 or so clones, 78% of them seen just once; the ten biggest clones take up around 1.5%. Sequenced sample: PBMCs. These receptor sequences come from a young woman in good health and CMV-seronegative.

This clone was seen once. The chain couples TRBV29-1 to TRBJ1-4; no reliable D call. This CDR3 comprises 14 residues. Germline V gene lookup returns CDR1 SQVTM and CDR2 ANQGSEA. Between the trimmed V and J ends, which lost 1 base and 7 bases, there was a span of 13 bases. CDR3 nucleotides: TGCAGCGTTGAAGGTACGGAGGTCGGTGAAAAACTGTTTTTT. Translating gives CSVEGTEVGEKLFF.

This clone was picked up a small number of times. This chain links TRBV4-1 with TRBJ1-2, with D hard to call. Germline values: CDR1 MGHRA, CDR2 YSYEKL. The CDR3 is 15 residues long. V was shortened by 4 bases and J by 3 bases, with 15 bases between the two germline ends. Written as DNA, the CDR3 is TGCGCCAGCAGCCGAGGGAGTGGGGATGACTATGGCTACACCTTC. Translated: CASSRGSGDDYGYTF.

The CDR3 is CASSYPTKLDSYEQYF. Written as DNA, the CDR3 is TGCGCCAGCAGCTATCCTACTAAACTTGACAGCTACGAGCAGTACTTC. V usage is TRBV5-1 and J usage is TRBJ2-7; D may be TRBD1 (5 bases). The germline V and J ends were trimmed by 3 bases and 3 bases, with 19 bases remaining between them. CDR1 is SGHRS and CDR2 is YFSETQ in the germline V gene. The CDR3 is 16 amino acids.

The chain employs TRBV2 and TRBJ1-5; D possibly corresponds to TRBD1 (5 bases). The CDR3 covers 13 residues. Germline CDR1 SNHLY, CDR2 FYNNEI. The ends were cut back, 8 bases at V and 5 bases at J, with 13 bases in the middle. CDR3 DNA sequence: TGTGCCAGCTTGGAGGGGATAGATCAGCCCCAGCATTTT. It specifies CASLEGIDQPQHF.

The rearrangement links TRBV5-1 to TRBJ2-3; a weak D match, TRBD2 (5 bases). With 5 bases removed from V and 3 bases from J, the gap between germline ends came to 13 bases. The CDR3 runs 14 residues. CDR1 is SGHRS and CDR2 is YFSETQ in the germline V gene. CDR3 nucleotide sequence: TGCGCCAGCAGGTGGAGCGGTACAACAGATACGCAGTATTTT. Translation: CASRWSGTTDTQYF.

The rearrangement links TRBV18 to TRBJ2-3; a possible D gene is TRBD2 (6 bases). The CDR3 loop spans 15 amino acids. Germline V gene data show CDR1 as KGHSH and CDR2 as LQKENI. V shed 0 bases and J shed 6 bases, with 13 bases lying between them. Here the CDR3 DNA reads TGTGCCAGCTCACCACCGAACCGCCGGGGGGATACGCAGTATTTT. This codes for CASSPPNRRGDTQYF.

The V gene is TRBV6-5, the J gene TRBJ1-2; D not resolved. Trimming pared 5 bases from V and 2 bases from J, leaving 9 bases between. The CDR3 has 13 residues. Germline V CDR1 and CDR2: MNHEY, SVGAGI. The CDR3 DNA is TGTGCCAGCAGTCCGGGAACGAACTATGGCTACACCTTC. Translating it yields CASSPGTNYGYTF.

This clone appeared many times. The chain has TRBV27 and TRBJ2-7; TRBD2 matches at 7 bases. CDR1 MNHEY and CDR2 SMNVEV come from the germline V gene (reference sequence). V lost 4 bases and J lost 4; bases outside the gene matches: 10. The CDR3 consists of 15 residues. The CDR3 loop is CASSWGGGRVYEQYF. In DNA, the CDR3 is TGTGCCAGCAGTTGGGGGGGAGGAAGGGTGTACGAGCAGTACTTC.

V is TRBV7-8 and J is TRBJ2-2; the match to TRBD2 covers 7 bases. The ends lost 5 bases at V and 2 bases at J; junction bases unmatched: 8. Germline V CDR1 and CDR2: SGHVS, FQNEAQ. The CDR3 has 16 amino acids. The CDR3 DNA follows: TGTGCCAGCAGCGTTTCCGGGACTACCAACACCGGGGAGCTGTTTTTT. Its translation: CASSVSGTTNTGELFF. Variable domain in full (rest from reference TRBV7-8 and TRBJ2-2): GAGVSQSPRYKVAKRGQDVALRCDPISGHVSLFWYQQALGQGPEFLTYFQNEAQLDKSGLPSDRFFAERPEGSVSTLKIQRTQQEDSAVYLCASSVSGTTNTGELFFGEGSRLTVL.

This clone came up a few times. The chain has TRBV9 and TRBJ2-7; 15 bases align to TRBD2. Germline lookup yields CDR1 SGDLS and CDR2 YYNGEE. This CDR3 is built from 16 residues. V lost 0 bases and J lost 5; bases outside the gene matches: 3. DNA of the CDR3: TGTGCCAGCAGCGTAGCGGGACTAGCGGGAGGTGACGAGCAGTACTTC. It yields the protein CASSVAGLAGGDEQYF. The complete variable domain, with remaining parts taken from reference TRBV9 and TRBJ2-7, reads DSGVTQTPKHLITATGQRVTLRCSPRSGDLSVYWYQQSLDQGLQFLIQYYNGEERAKGNILERFSAQQFPDLHSELNLSSLELGDSALYFCASSVAGLAGGDEQYFGPGTRLTVT.

This sequence joins TRBV18 and TRBJ1-4, with TRBD1 identical over 12 bases. Germline CDR1 and CDR2: KGHSH and LQKENI. The CDR3 is 15 amino acids. V lost 1 base to trimming and J lost 8 bases; unmatched junction nucleotides: 2. The CDR3 protein is CASSPRGTGGEKLFF. CDR3 in DNA: TGTGCCAGCTCACCACGGGGGACAGGGGGCGAAAAACTGTTTTTT.

V and J are TRBV7-9 and TRBJ2-7, with TRBD2 matching 7 bases. V gave up 0 bases and J gave up 1 base; unmatched junction bases: 9. The CDR3 extends over 17 amino acids. Germline V lookup: CDR1 SEHNR, CDR2 FQNEAQ (reference sequence). CDR3 region: CASSLASGTSPSYEQYF. The CDR3 bases are TGTGCCAGCAGCTTAGCCAGCGGGACTTCTCCGTCCTACGAGCAGTACTTC.

The count of this clone is one. V and J are TRBV19 and TRBJ2-2, with a possible D match to TRBD2 (7 bases). The V and J ends lost 2 bases and 6 bases respectively, with 10 bases between them. The germline V gene encodes CDR1 LNHDA and CDR2 SQIVND (reference sequence). The CDR3 consists of 14 residues. Here the CDR3 reads CASSIRGGPGELFF. In DNA form, the CDR3 reads TGTGCCAGTAGTATAAGGGGGGGCCCCGGGGAGCTGTTTTTT.

The rearrangement joins TRBV19 to TRBJ1-2; D is unclear. Germline V gives CDR1 LNHDA, CDR2 SQIVND (reference sequence). V was clipped by 4 bases and J by 2 bases, with 14 bases between them. This CDR3 contains 15 residues. CDR3 coding DNA: TGTGCCAGTAGTAATACAGCCGTATCCAACTATGGCTACACCTTC. Its protein product is CASSNTAVSNYGYTF.

The V call is TRBV6-6, the J call TRBJ2-1; maybe TRBD2 (7 bases). This CDR3 comprises 11 residues. Per the germline V gene, CDR1 is MNHNY and CDR2 is SVGAGI (reference sequence). V was trimmed by 7 bases and J by 16 bases, leaving 17 bases between them. The CDR3 DNA reads as TGTGCCAGCACGGCAGGGGAGGGCCACTTCTTC. Translated: CASTAGEGHFF.

This clone was counted between two and nine times. The chain recombines TRBV7-6 with TRBJ2-1, with 9 bases aligning to TRBD2. CDR1 and CDR2 (germline): SGHVS, FNYEAQ. This CDR3 has 17 residues. V shed 4 bases and J 3 bases; nucleotides not matched to a gene: 10. CDR3 sequence reads: CASSSVTSGPYYNEQFF. The CDR3 DNA sequence: TGTGCCAGCAGCTCGGTGACTAGCGGACCTTACTACAATGAGCAGTTCTTC.

The CDR3 region is CASSPLQGGKSPLHF. The CDR3 region has the DNA TGTGCCAGCAGCCCACTACAGGGTGGGAAGTCACCCCTCCACTTT. The chain has TRBV14 and TRBJ1-6, with D perhaps matching TRBD1 (6 bases). Germline CDR1 is SGHDN and CDR2 is FVKESK. This CDR3 contains 15 residues. The V gene lost 4 bases and the J gene lost 10 bases, with 17 bases spanning the gap.

This clone was picked up a small number of times. V is TRBV10-1 and J is TRBJ2-7; TRBD2 matches 8 bases. The CDR3 has 19 residues. With 0 bases clipped from V and 3 bases from J, the junction kept 16 bases outside the gene matches. The germline CDR1 and CDR2 sequences are WNHNN and SYGVQD (reference sequence). The CDR3 here is CASSESLEESGLGDYEQYF. The CDR3 DNA is TGCGCCAGCAGTGAGTCGTTAGAGGAATCGGGACTAGGGGACTACGAGCAGTACTTC.

The chain links TRBV5-8 to TRBJ2-4; D gene uncertain. The CDR3 spans 14 residues. Germline CDR1 reads SGHTS; CDR2 reads YDEGEE. V lost 7 bases and J 2 bases, leaving 13 bases between the germline ends. The CDR3 reads CASAATGSKNIQYF. In nucleotides, the CDR3 is TGTGCCAGCGCTGCGACGGGTTCCAAAAACATTCAGTACTTC.

This clone has just a few counts. The J gene is TRBJ1-1, the V gene TRBV7-2; the match to TRBD1 covers 7 bases. Trimming at V came to 5 bases and at J to 5 bases, leaving 5 bases not matched to a gene. From germline, CDR1 is SGHTA and CDR2 FQGNSA. The CDR3 length is 13 residues. The CDR3 DNA follows: TGTGCCAGCAGCCCTGACAGGGTTACTGAAGCTTTCTTT. Amino acids: CASSPDRVTEAFF.

The V call is TRBV5-5, the J call TRBJ2-7, with a weak D call TRBD2 (5 bases). Germline V gene lookup returns CDR1 SGHKS and CDR2 YYEKEE (reference sequence). CDR3 length: 15 amino acids. V was shortened by 0 bases and J by 3 bases, with 13 bases between the two germline ends. For the CDR3, the DNA is TGTGCCAGCAGCTTGGTAGAGGGAGTTTTCTACGAGCAGTACTTC. Translating gives CASSLVEGVFYEQYF.